A single sample gave rise to the 2 T cell receptor beta chains below, sequenced in a study of CD8 T cells in Susac syndrome (dated by TCRdb to the late 2010s). The library relied on the immunoSEQ multiplex PCR assay. RNA was extracted using the RNeasy kit, and roughly 0.5 to 1 ug of the RNA was reverse transcribed with random hexamers. TCRdb handled the public reads itself, with Q25 trimming in fastp and clone calling in MiXCR, and kept productive beta chains. Rows merge per CDR3 protein into single entries with the most common DNA and genes. The table for this sample lists 170,000 or so distinct CDR3 sequences; roughly 94% of them were counted only once. The ten largest clones take up 0.095% to 0.1% of the sample. The specimen was CD4+ T cells from PBMCs. The receptors originated from a human donor with Susac syndrome.

The chain carries TRBV5-6 and TRBJ1-6; unclear D gene. Germline loops: CDR1 SGHDT, CDR2 YYEEEE. The CDR3 totals 15 residues. With 1 base removed from V and 8 bases from J, the gap between germline ends came to 13 bases. The CDR3 spells CASSLTIGRDSPLHF. CDR3 nucleotides: TGTGCCAGCAGCTTGACGATAGGGAGGGATTCACCCCTCCACTTT.

This chain uses TRBV19 with TRBJ1-1; tentatively, D is TRBD1 (5 bases). This CDR3 has 14 amino acids. The germline CDR1 and CDR2 sequences are LNHDA and SQIVND (reference sequence). Trimming took 7 bases from V and 0 from J, leaving 12 bases between them. CDR3: CASTLGPMNTEAFF. CDR3 sequence (DNA): TGTGCCAGTACCCTGGGACCTATGAACACTGAAGCTTTCTTT.